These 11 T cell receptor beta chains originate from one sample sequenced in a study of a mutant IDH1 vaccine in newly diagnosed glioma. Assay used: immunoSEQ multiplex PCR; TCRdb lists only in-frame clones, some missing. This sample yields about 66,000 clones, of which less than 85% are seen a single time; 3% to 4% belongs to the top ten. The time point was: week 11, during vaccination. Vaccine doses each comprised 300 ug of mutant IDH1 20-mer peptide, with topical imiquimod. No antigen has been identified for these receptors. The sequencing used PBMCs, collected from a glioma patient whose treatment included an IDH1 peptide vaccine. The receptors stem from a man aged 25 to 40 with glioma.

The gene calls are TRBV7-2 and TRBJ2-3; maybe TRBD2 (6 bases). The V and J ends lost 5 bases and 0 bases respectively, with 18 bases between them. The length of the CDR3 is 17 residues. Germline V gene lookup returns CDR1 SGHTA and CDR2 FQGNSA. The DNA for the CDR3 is TGTGCCAGCAGCCACAGGTCGGGACTCTCTAGCACAGATACGCAGTATTTT. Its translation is CASSHRSGLSSTDTQYF.

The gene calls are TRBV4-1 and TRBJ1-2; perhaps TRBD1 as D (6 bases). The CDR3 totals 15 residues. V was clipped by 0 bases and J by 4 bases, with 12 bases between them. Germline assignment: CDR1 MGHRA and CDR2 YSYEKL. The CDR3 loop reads CASSQDPGGGYGYTF. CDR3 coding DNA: TGCGCCAGCAGCCAAGATCCCGGGGGCGGCTATGGCTACACCTTC.

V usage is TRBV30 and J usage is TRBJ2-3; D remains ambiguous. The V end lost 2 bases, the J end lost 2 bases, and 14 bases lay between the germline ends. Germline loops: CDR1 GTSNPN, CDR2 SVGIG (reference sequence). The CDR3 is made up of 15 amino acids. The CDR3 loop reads CAWSLLNPITDTQYF. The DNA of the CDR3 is TGTGCCTGGAGTCTATTAAACCCCATCACAGATACGCAGTATTTT.

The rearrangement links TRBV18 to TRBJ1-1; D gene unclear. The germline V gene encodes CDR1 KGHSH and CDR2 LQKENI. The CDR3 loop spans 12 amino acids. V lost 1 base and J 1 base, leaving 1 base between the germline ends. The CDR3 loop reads CASSPQNTEAFF. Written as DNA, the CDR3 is TGTGCCAGCTCACCACAGAACACTGAAGCTTTCTTT. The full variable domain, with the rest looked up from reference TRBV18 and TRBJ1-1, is NAGVMQNPRHLVRRRGQEARLRCSPMKGHSHVYWYRQLPEEGLKFMVYLQKENIIDESGMPKERFSAEFPKEGPSILRIQQVVRGDSAAYFCASSPQNTEAFFGQGTRLTVV.

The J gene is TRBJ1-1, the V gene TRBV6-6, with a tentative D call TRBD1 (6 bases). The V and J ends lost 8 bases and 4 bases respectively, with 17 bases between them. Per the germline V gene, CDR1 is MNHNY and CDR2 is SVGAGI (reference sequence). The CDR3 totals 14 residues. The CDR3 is CASGDTGTTTEAFF. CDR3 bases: TGTGCCAGCGGAGATACCGGGACAACCACTGAAGCTTTCTTT.

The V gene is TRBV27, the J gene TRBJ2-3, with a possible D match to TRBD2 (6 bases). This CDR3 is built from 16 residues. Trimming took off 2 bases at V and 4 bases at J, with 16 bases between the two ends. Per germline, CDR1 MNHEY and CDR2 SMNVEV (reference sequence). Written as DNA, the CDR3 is TGTGCCAGCAGTTTAATGGCGGGAATAGGGGCAGATACGCAGTATTTT. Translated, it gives CASSLMAGIGADTQYF.

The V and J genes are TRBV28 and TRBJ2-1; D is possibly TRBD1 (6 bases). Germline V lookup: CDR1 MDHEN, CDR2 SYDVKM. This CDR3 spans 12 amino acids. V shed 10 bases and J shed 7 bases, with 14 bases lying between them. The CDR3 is CATQGIRNEQFF. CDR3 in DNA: TGTGCCACACAGGGAATTAGGAATGAGCAGTTCTTC.

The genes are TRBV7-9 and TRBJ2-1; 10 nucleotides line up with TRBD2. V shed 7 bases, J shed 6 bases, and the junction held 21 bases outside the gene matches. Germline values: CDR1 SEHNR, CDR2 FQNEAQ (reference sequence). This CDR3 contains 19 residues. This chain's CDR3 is CASTFPASGGPTLGNEQFF. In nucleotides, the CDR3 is TGTGCCAGCACCTTCCCTGCTAGCGGGGGACCTACTCTAGGCAATGAGCAGTTCTTC.

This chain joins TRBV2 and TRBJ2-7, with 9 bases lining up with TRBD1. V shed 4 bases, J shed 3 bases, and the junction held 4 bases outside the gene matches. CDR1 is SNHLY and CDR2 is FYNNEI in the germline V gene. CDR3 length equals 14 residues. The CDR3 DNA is TGTGCCAGCAGTGTGGACAGGGGCGGCTACGAGCAGTACTTC. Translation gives CASSVDRGGYEQYF. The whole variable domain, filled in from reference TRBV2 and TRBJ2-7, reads EPEVTQTPSHQVTQMGQEVILRCVPISNHLYFYWYRQILGQKVEFLVSFYNNEISEKSEIFDDQFSVERPDGSNFTLKIRSTKLEDSAMYFCASSVDRGGYEQYFGPGTRLTVT.

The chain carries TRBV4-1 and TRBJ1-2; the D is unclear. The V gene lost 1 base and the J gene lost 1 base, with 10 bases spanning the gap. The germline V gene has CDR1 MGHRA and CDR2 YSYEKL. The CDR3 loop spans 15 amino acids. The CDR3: CASSQADRGNYGYTF. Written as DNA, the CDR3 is TGCGCCAGCAGCCAAGCGGATCGGGGTAACTATGGCTACACCTTC.

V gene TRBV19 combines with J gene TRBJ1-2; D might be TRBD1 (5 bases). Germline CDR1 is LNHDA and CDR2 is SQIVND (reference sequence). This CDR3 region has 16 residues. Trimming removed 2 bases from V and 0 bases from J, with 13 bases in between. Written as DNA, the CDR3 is TGTGCCAGTAGTATAATTGCAGGGAGGTCTAACTATGGCTACACCTTC. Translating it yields CASSIIAGRSNYGYTF.